Presented here are 12 T cell receptor beta chains from one specimen sequenced in a study of control samples from healthy donors and cancer patients. Sequencing was performed with immunoSEQ multiplex PCR; in TCRdb, only in-frame clones are kept and a portion is missing. This table holds hundreds of thousands of clones, around 90% found once. Sequencing used PBMCs. Receptors originate from a man aged 40-49 years with head and neck cancer.

This rearrangement joins TRBV27 to TRBJ2-1; 9 bases match TRBD2. This CDR3 is 14 amino acids long. Germline CDR1 and CDR2: MNHEY and SMNVEV (reference sequence). J lost 0 bases, V lost 8 bases, and 2 bases had no gene match. For the CDR3, the DNA is TGTGCCAGCTCAGCGGGAGGCTCCTACAATGAGCAGTTCTTC. It codes for CASSAGGSYNEQFF.

V and J are TRBV19 and TRBJ1-6; possible D gene TRBD1, 5 bases. CDR1 and CDR2 from the germline V gene are LNHDA and SQIVND (reference sequence). Trimming left V 3 bases short and J 7 bases short, with 13 bases between. This CDR3 comprises 15 residues. The DNA for the CDR3 is TGTGCCAGTAGTATTCCCGGGACCGAAAATTCACCCCTCCACTTT. This sequence encodes CASSIPGTENSPLHF.

This chain uses TRBV7-2 with TRBJ1-6, with 9 bases that match TRBD1. In germline, CDR1 is SGHTA, CDR2 FQGNSA. There are 15 residues in the CDR3. The V and J ends lost 5 bases and 9 bases, in that order; junction bases with no gene match: 8. CDR3 amino acids: CASSPRETGGSPLHF. Here the CDR3 DNA reads TGTGCCAGCAGCCCCAGAGAGACAGGGGGTTCACCCCTCCACTTT.

The chain is built from TRBV9 and TRBJ2-2; 11 nucleotides match TRBD2. CDR1 is SGDLS, CDR2 YYNGEE, per germline. V shed 4 bases and J 0 bases; nucleotides not matched to a gene: 8. CDR3 length: 18 residues. The CDR3 here is CASSRRGLAESNTGELFF. The CDR3 DNA sequence: TGTGCCAGCAGCCGCCGGGGACTAGCGGAGTCGAACACCGGGGAGCTGTTTTTT.

This chain joins TRBV5-4 and TRBJ2-7; maybe TRBD1 (6 bases). CDR1 is SGHNT, CDR2 YYREEE, per germline (reference sequence). This CDR3 has 13 amino acids. Trimming left V 4 bases short and J 4 bases short, with 12 bases between. The CDR3 reads CASSIDRMYEQYF. CDR3 coding DNA: TGTGCCAGCAGCATCGACAGGATGTACGAGCAGTACTTC.

The chain links TRBV11-2 to TRBJ2-5, with 9 bases that match TRBD1. This CDR3 comprises 17 residues. The germline CDR1 and CDR2 sequences are SGHAT and FQNNGV. Trimming at V came to 0 bases and at J to 6 bases, leaving 11 bases not matched to a gene. The CDR3 here is CASSLDRGTGGWQTQYF. DNA of the CDR3: TGTGCCAGCAGCTTAGATCGAGGAACAGGGGGCTGGCAGACCCAGTACTTC.

The CDR3 sequence is CATSRAGSPAYEQYF. The CDR3 coding sequence is TGTGCCACCAGCAGAGCCGGCAGCCCAGCTTACGAGCAGTACTTC. V usage is TRBV15 and J usage is TRBJ2-7; D is unresolved. This CDR3 region has 15 residues. The V and J ends lost 1 base and 4 bases respectively, with 14 bases between them. CDR1 is LNHNV and CDR2 is YYDKDF in the germline V gene (reference sequence).

V is TRBV4-1 and J is TRBJ1-5; possibly TRBD1 for D (5 bases). Germline V gene data show CDR1 as MGHRA and CDR2 as YSYEKL. V was cut by 1 base and J by 4 bases, with 14 bases left in between. The CDR3 extends over 16 amino acids. DNA for the CDR3: TGCGCCAGCAGCCAAGGCTGGGGCGGGGAAAATCAGCCCCAGCATTTT. Amino acid sequence: CASSQGWGGENQPQHF.

The rearrangement joins TRBV7-2 to TRBJ1-4, with 9 bases that match TRBD1. Germline values: CDR1 SGHTA, CDR2 FQGNSA. The CDR3 covers 15 residues. J gave up 5 bases and V 5 bases, and 6 bases lay outside the gene matches. The CDR3 here is CASSPAGQGNEKLFF. The CDR3 DNA follows: TGTGCCAGCAGCCCGGCGGGACAGGGCAATGAAAAACTGTTTTTT.

The CDR3 is CASSPRAVAYEQYF. The CDR3 DNA reads as TGTGCCAGCTCACCACGCGCGGTCGCTTACGAGCAGTACTTC. The J gene is TRBJ2-7, the V gene TRBV18; D not certain. The CDR3 has 14 amino acids. Germline assignment: CDR1 KGHSH and CDR2 LQKENI. Trimming shortened V by 1 base and J by 4 bases, and 11 bases separated the two germline ends.

The chain links TRBV7-2 to TRBJ1-5; TRBD1 might be the D (6 bases). This CDR3 has 15 residues. Germline CDR1 SGHTA, CDR2 FQGNSA. Trimming stripped 5 bases from V and 0 bases from J, with 11 bases between. Written as DNA, the CDR3 is TGTGCCAGCAGCCTTGACAGGTCTAGCAATCAGCCCCAGCATTTT. It is translated as CASSLDRSSNQPQHF.

This chain connects TRBV7-3 to TRBJ1-1, with 7 bases that match TRBD1. Per germline, CDR1 SGHTA and CDR2 FQGTGA. The CDR3 is 17 residues long. The J segment lost 0 bases and the V segment lost 5 bases, leaving 12 bases of the junction unmatched. CDR3 coding DNA: TGTGCCAGCAGCAATCAGACACCGGGACAGTTGAACACTGAAGCTTTCTTT. It yields the protein CASSNQTPGQLNTEAFF.